The rows below give T cell receptor beta chains drawn from one sample of a study of CD4 and CD8 cells across lung adenocarcinoma regions. TCRdb reprocessed the PCR reads with MiXCR, giving one entry per CDR3 protein. This table has about 6,700 distinct CDR3 sequences, roughly half appearing once. Sequencing used CD8+ T cells from the center of a lung tumor. The receptors here all came from a female donor with lung adenocarcinoma. The CD4 and CD8 labels of this study may be unreliable. CDR3s include the opening cysteine and the closing phenylalanine or tryptophan. Each record gives: clone size, V gene, CDR3 protein. Size values are once, few and many counts, or a class for expanded clones, and some rows have none.

clone size: .
V gene: TRBV25-1
CDR3 protein: CASRAGDTDTQYF

clone size: large
V gene: TRBV6-1
CDR3 protein: CASSELLLAGGYNEQFF

clone size: many
V gene: TRBV7-8
CDR3 protein: CASPPGLQGVRTGELFF

clone size: many
V gene: TRBV7-2
CDR3 protein: CASSPRVGKQYF

clone size: .
V gene: TRBV27
CDR3 protein: CASSLKAGGDIANTGELFF

clone size: .
V gene: TRBV12-3/TRBV12-4
CDR3 protein: CGGTGGAAKNMQYF

clone size: many
V gene: TRBV12-3/TRBV12-4
CDR3 protein: CASSPQVNTEAFF

clone size: few
V gene: TRBV6-5
CDR3 protein: CASSLEGMGEQFF

clone size: .
V gene: TRBV6-1
CDR3 protein: CACGREPSGANELTF

clone size: many
V gene: TRBV5-1
CDR3 protein: CASSLADYNEQFF

clone size: .
V gene: TRBV12-3/TRBV12-4
CDR3 protein: CASRPTSGSYEQYF

clone size: once
V gene: TRBV7-3
CDR3 protein: CASSPGRWGGGAKDTQYF

clone size: .
V gene: TRBV5-5
CDR3 protein: CASSLVRFQGVEQYF

clone size: medium-sized
V gene: TRBV6-1
CDR3 protein: CASNQGSNQPQHF

clone size: .
V gene: TRBV12-3/TRBV12-4
CDR3 protein: CAGSGGGAGETQYF

clone size: many
V gene: TRBV6-4
CDR3 protein: CASSDSTYPPGEGVCYTF

clone size: .
V gene: TRBV6-1
CDR3 protein: CASGERAGGTDTQYF

clone size: medium-sized
V gene: TRBV6-5
CDR3 protein: CASSFGETQYF

clone size: many
V gene: TRBV7-2
CDR3 protein: CASSLGGGFYEQYF

clone size: .
V gene: TRBV12-3/TRBV12-4
CDR3 protein: CASSLGGHRPQYF

clone size: few
V gene: TRBV12-3/TRBV12-4
CDR3 protein: CASSLQRYREQFF

clone size: .
V gene: TRBV7-2
CDR3 protein: CASRLGQGSHEQYF

clone size: once
V gene: TRBV6-1
CDR3 protein: CASGEAEDTDTETQYF

clone size: once
V gene: TRBV28
CDR3 protein: CASSIASGGENEQFF

clone size: .
V gene: TRBV6-4
CDR3 protein: CGRGDAGKDTQYF

clone size: medium-sized
V gene: TRBV12-3/TRBV12-4
CDR3 protein: CASSFRGGTGANVLTF

clone size: .
V gene: TRBV5-1
CDR3 protein: CASGTNGETQYF

clone size: .
V gene: TRBV4-2
CDR3 protein: CASSQDGNPDEQYF

clone size: .
V gene: TRBV11-2
CDR3 protein: CASSLVPGAPGSYVQFF

clone size: .
V gene: TRBV27
CDR3 protein: CASRRGGANVQSF

clone size: few
V gene: TRBV12-3/TRBV12-4
CDR3 protein: CAGEWETQFF

clone size: .
V gene: TRBV18
CDR3 protein: CASSPDRQGAHHEQYF

clone size: many
V gene: TRBV4-3
CDR3 protein: CASSQEAQAVGELFF